These T cell receptor beta chains were read from a single sample in a study of T-cell reconstitution after alpha-beta-depleted transplantation in children. Each CDR3 protein gets one entry after TCRdb re-called the PCR reads with MiXCR. The sample shows 350,000 to 450,000 distinct CDR3 sequences, 13% of them seen only once. The source material was PBMCs, sampled from the stem cell graft. The receptor source for this set is a human donor who donated a stem cell graft to a child with Fanconi anemia. The CDR3 runs from the conserved cysteine through the conserved F or W. The D gene is left open where the match is weak. Clone size appears in some rows only: once, few, many, or a class for an expanded clone.

d_call j_call v_call clone_size cdr3_aa cdr3_nt
. TRBJ2-3 TRBV5-1 many CASSPSMADTQYF TGCGCCAGCAGCCCAAGTATGGCAGATACGCAGTATTTT
TRBD2 TRBJ2-7 TRBV19 . CASSIGTSGGAYEQYF TGTGCCAGTAGTATTGGGACTAGCGGGGGAGCTTACGAGCAGTACTTC
. TRBJ2-1 TRBV18 many CASSPPLNEQFF TGTGCCAGCTCACCACCTCTCAATGAGCAGTTCTTC
. TRBJ2-2 TRBV20-1 few CSARDGRYTGELFF TGCAGTGCTAGAGATGGTCGGTACACCGGGGAGCTGTTTTTT
. TRBJ1-3 TRBV10-3 . CAISDGGNTIYF TGTGCCATCAGTGATGGGGGAAACACCATATATTTT
. TRBJ2-1 TRBV20-1 many CSARGWRQGGTNEQFF TGCAGTGCTAGAGGGTGGCGGCAGGGAGGAACCAATGAGCAGTTCTTC
TRBD2 TRBJ2-5 TRBV11-2 few CASSLDLSGGNQETQDF TGTGCCAGCAGCTTAGATCTAAGCGGGGGAAATCAAGAGACCCAGGACTTC
. TRBJ2-2 TRBV12-3/TRBV12-4 many CASSVIPGELFF TGTGCCAGCAGTGTTATCCCCGGGGAGCTGTTTTTT
. TRBJ2-3 TRBV20-1 few CSAPRGGGGTDTQYF TGCAGTGCTCCGAGGGGAGGGGGCGGCACAGATACGCAGTATTTT
. TRBJ2-1 TRBV14 few CASSHQGGLPYNEQFF TGTGCCAGCAGCCACCAGGGGGGACTCCCCTACAATGAGCAGTTCTTC
TRBD1 TRBJ2-7 TRBV7-2 few CASSSGTARYEQYF TGTGCCAGCAGCTCCGGGACAGCACGCTACGAGCAGTACTTC
. TRBJ2-3 TRBV30 . CAWSPGRSTDTQYF TGTGCCTGGAGCCCGGGGAGGAGCACAGATACGCAGTATTTT
. TRBJ2-2 TRBV29-1 . CSVLTGYAGELFF TGCAGCGTCCTTACAGGGTACGCCGGGGAGCTGTTTTTT
TRBD1 TRBJ2-2 TRBV20-1 many CSAREFMTGGNTGELFF TGCAGTGCTAGAGAATTTATGACAGGGGGGAACACCGGGGAGCTGTTTTTT
. TRBJ1-6 TRBV6-1 few CASSDGIQLPLHF TGTGCCAGCAGTGACGGGATCCAATTGCCCCTCCACTTT
TRBD1 TRBJ1-4 TRBV6-1 . CASRVDRDNEKLFF TGTGCCAGCAGGGTCGACAGGGATAATGAAAAACTGTTTTTT
TRBD1 TRBJ2-3 TRBV7-9 many CASSFGQGETDTQYF TGTGCCAGCAGCTTTGGACAGGGGGAGACAGATACGCAGTATTTT
. TRBJ1-1 TRBV4-3 . CASSQDVRQGYTEAFF TGCGCCAGCAGCCAAGATGTCAGGCAGGGGTACACTGAAGCTTTCTTT
TRBD1 TRBJ2-2 TRBV24-1 . CATSDPRTGTAGELFF TGTGCCACCAGTGACCCTAGGACAGGGACCGCCGGGGAGCTGTTTTTT
. TRBJ1-6 TRBV7-6 . CASRKQAALNSPLHF TGTGCCAGCAGAAAACAGGCGGCCCTTAATTCACCCCTCCACTTT
. TRBJ2-1 TRBV5-1 few CASSLEPVVSYNEQFF TGCGCCAGCAGCTTGGAGCCTGTTGTCTCCTACAATGAGCAGTTCTTC
. TRBJ2-5 TRBV3-1 few CASSPATGGQETQYF TGTGCCAGCAGCCCGGCTACCGGGGGCCAAGAGACCCAGTACTTC
TRBD2 TRBJ2-2 TRBV11-2 . CASSRRAGGLTGELFF TGTGCCAGCAGCCGGCGGGCGGGGGGGCTCACCGGGGAGCTGTTTTTT
TRBD1 TRBJ2-7 TRBV7-9 few CASSLEGQGGEQYF TGTGCCAGCAGCTTAGAGGGACAGGGGGGCGAGCAGTACTTC
. TRBJ2-6 TRBV29-1 . CSVEIADDARSGANVLTF TGCAGCGTTGAAATAGCGGACGACGCGAGATCTGGGGCCAACGTCCTGACTTTC
TRBD1 TRBJ1-2 TRBV15 . CATSRGLDRGRSYGYTF TGTGCCACCAGCAGAGGACTGGACAGGGGGCGATCCTATGGCTACACCTTC
TRBD2 TRBJ2-1 TRBV20-1 many CSAHPGGYNEQFF TGCAGTGCTCACCCGGGGGGATACAATGAGCAGTTCTTC
. TRBJ2-3 TRBV5-5 few CASSPTRSTDTQYF TGTGCCAGCAGCCCGACCCGTAGCACAGATACGCAGTATTTT
. TRBJ2-3 TRBV20-1 . CSATSGDTTDTQYF TGCAGTGCCACCTCCGGGGACACAACAGATACGCAGTATTTT
TRBD2 TRBJ2-1 TRBV11-2 once CASSFPRGGRTPGNEQFF TGCGCCAGCAGCTTCCCGAGAGGCGGGAGGACCCCTGGCAATGAGCAGTTCTTC
. TRBJ2-1 TRBV7-8 . CASQGGGSYNEQFF TGTGCCAGCCAGGGGGGGGGCTCCTACAATGAGCAGTTCTTC
TRBD2 TRBJ2-2 TRBV10-3 . CAISESSSGHTGELFF TGTGCCATCAGTGAGTCGTCTAGCGGCCACACCGGGGAGCTGTTTTTT
. TRBJ1-2 TRBV12-3/TRBV12-4 few CASSLYSIYGYTF TGTGCCAGCAGTTTGTACAGCATCTATGGCTACACCTTC
TRBD2 TRBJ2-1 TRBV7-8 few CASSPSGGLSNEQFF TGTGCCAGCAGCCCTAGCGGGGGATTGTCTAATGAGCAGTTCTTC
. TRBJ1-3 TRBV5-5 many CASSLETARGNTIYF TGTGCCAGCAGCTTGGAGACAGCTCGTGGAAACACCATATATTTT
. TRBJ2-5 TRBV7-2 many CASSSDTIQETQYF TGTGCCAGCAGCTCGGACACGATCCAAGAGACCCAGTACTTC
. TRBJ1-2 TRBV25-1 many CASREGTYGYTF TGTGCCAGCAGAGAAGGGACCTATGGCTACACCTTC
TRBD1 TRBJ2-5 TRBV29-1 . CSVTQGAETQYF TGCAGCGTGACTCAGGGGGCAGAGACCCAGTACTTC
. TRBJ1-1 TRBV27 . CASSPLTGTTEAFF TGTGCCAGCAGCCCTCTCACAGGGACCACTGAAGCTTTCTTT
. TRBJ2-4 TRBV20-1 many CSAGSRDLRTTAKNIQYF TGCAGTGCTGGGTCCCGGGACCTAAGAACAACAGCCAAAAACATTCAGTACTTC
TRBD1 TRBJ1-2 TRBV20-1 . CSARLSAGGDYGYTF TGCAGTGCTAGATTATCGGCAGGGGGCGACTATGGCTACACCTTC
. TRBJ1-5 TRBV2 few CASAGQLNQPQHF TGTGCCAGCGCTGGACAGCTCAATCAGCCCCAGCATTTT
. TRBJ2-6 TRBV3-1 many CASSRAPGPDLTGANVLTF TGTGCCAGCAGCCGAGCCCCGGGACCTGATTTAACTGGGGCCAACGTCCTGACTTTC
. TRBJ1-2 TRBV5-5 many CASSLGRLTNYGYTF TGTGCCAGCAGCTTGGGTCGGCTAACTAACTATGGCTACACCTTC
TRBD1 TRBJ1-1 TRBV20-1 many CSARGQGARGTEAFF TGCAGTGCTAGAGGACAGGGGGCGCGGGGCACTGAAGCTTTCTTT
. TRBJ1-3 TRBV7-9 . CASSWAAGNTIYF TGTGCCAGCAGCTGGGCGGCTGGAAACACCATATATTTT